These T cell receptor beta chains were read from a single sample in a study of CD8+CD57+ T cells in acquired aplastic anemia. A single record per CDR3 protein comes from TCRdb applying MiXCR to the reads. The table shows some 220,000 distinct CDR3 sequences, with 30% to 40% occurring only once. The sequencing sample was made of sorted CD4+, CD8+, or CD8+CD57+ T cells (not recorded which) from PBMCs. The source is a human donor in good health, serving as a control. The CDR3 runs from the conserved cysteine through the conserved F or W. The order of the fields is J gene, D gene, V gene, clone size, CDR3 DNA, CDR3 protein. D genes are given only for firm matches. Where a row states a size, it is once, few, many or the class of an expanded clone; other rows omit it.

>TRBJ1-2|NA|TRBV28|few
TGTGCCAGCAGAATCAGGGCCGGTGCTAACTATGGCTACACCTTC
CASRIRAGANYGYTF
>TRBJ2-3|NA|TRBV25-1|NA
TGTGCCAGCAGTGCCGCAAATACGCAGTATTTT
CASSAANTQYF
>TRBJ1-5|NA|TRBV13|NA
TGTGCCAGCAGCGTAGGGGGAGGGCAGCCCCAGCATTTT
CASSVGGGQPQHF
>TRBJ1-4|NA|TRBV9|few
TGTGCCAGCAGCGTAGGGGGCAGCCTCAATGAAAAACTGTTTTTT
CASSVGGSLNEKLFF
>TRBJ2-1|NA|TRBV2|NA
TGTGCCAGCAGGGGGGCGGACCGATACAATGAGCAGTTCTTC
CASRGADRYNEQFF
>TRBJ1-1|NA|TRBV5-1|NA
TGCGCCAGCAGCTTGTCAGGGCTTGACACTGAAGCTTTCTTT
CASSLSGLDTEAFF
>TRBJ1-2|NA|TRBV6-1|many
TGTGCCAGCAGTGAACCACTTAACTATGGCTACACCTTC
CASSEPLNYGYTF
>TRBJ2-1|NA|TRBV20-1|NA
TGCAGTGCTCTTAGGGACCTGGCCTACGAGCAGTTCTTC
CSALRDLAYEQFF
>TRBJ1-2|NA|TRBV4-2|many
TGTGCCAGCAGCCAGGAATCGGTGATCTATGGCTACACCTTC
CASSQESVIYGYTF
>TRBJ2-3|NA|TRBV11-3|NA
TGTGCCAGCAGCTTAGGGCAGGGTGAGGTTTCAGATACGCAGTATTTT
CASSLGQGEVSDTQYF
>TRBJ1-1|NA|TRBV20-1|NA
TGCAGTGCTAGTGACCCGAACACTGAAGCTTTCTTT
CSASDPNTEAFF
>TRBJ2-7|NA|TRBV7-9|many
TGTGCCAGCAGCTCCGTGGATCGAGGCGAGCAGTACTTC
CASSSVDRGEQYF
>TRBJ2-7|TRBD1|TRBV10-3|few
TGTGCCACACAAAAACAGGGGGACCTTGGCGAGCAGTACTTC
CATQKQGDLGEQYF
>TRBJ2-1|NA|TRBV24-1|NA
TGTGCCACCAGTGAACGAGGGGGACTTAACAATGAGCAGTTCTTC
CATSERGGLNNEQFF
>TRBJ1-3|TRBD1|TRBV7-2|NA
TGTGCCAGCAGCCGACCTCAGGGGGGAGTGGTAAACACCATATATTTT
CASSRPQGGVVNTIYF
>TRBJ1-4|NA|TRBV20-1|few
TGCAGTGCTAGACGGCCCAGGGTTGGGGAAAAACTGTTTTTT
CSARRPRVGEKLFF
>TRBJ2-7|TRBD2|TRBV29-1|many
TGCAGCGTTCGGGGGGTCGCCTACGAGCAGTACTTC
CSVRGVAYEQYF
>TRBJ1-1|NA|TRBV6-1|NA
TGTGCCAGCAGTGTACAGGGAGGGGGCACTGAAGCTTTCTTT
CASSVQGGGTEAFF
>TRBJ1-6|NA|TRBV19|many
TGTGCCAGTAGTAGAGGGGTCGGCTCACCCCTCCACTTT
CASSRGVGSPLHF
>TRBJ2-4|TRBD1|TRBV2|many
TGTGCCAGCAGTGGACAGGGGCTAGCCAAAAACATTCAGTACTTC
CASSGQGLAKNIQYF